This record looks at one TCR beta chain sequence and its context. The entry originates in a study of blood T cell repertoires in COVID-19. The CDR3 is 14 amino acids. CDR1 SGHRS and CDR2 YFSETQ come from the germline V gene. V lost 0 bases and J 0 bases, leaving 7 bases between the germline ends. Libraries were prepared by immunoSEQ multiplex PCR; TCRdb keeps only in-frame clonotypes and omits some of them. This table holds around 450,000 clones, around 90% found once. The sequenced material came from PBMCs or T cells enriched from blood (not recorded which). The receptor was isolated from a woman aged 18-29 years who had recovered from COVID-19. J is TRBJ2-7 and V is TRBV5-1; no clear D gene. For the CDR3, the DNA is TGCGCCAGCAGCTTGGAGGCGGCCTCCTACGAGCAGTACTTC. Amino acid sequence: CASSLEAASYEQYF.